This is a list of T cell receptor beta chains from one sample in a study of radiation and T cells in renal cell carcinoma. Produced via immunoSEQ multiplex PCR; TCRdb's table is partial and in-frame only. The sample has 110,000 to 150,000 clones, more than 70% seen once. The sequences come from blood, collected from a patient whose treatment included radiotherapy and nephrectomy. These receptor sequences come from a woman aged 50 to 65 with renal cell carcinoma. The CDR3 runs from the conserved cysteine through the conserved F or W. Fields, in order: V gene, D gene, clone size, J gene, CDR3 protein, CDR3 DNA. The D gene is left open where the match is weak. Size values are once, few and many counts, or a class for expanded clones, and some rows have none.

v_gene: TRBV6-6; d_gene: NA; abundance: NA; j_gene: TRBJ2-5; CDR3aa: CASFRTLQETQYF; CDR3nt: TGTGCCAGCTTTCGGACACTACAAGAGACCCAGTACTTC
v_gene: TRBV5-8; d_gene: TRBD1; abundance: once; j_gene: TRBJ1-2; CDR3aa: CASSSKGDRGRFRGYTF; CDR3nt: TGTGCCAGCAGCTCGAAAGGCGACAGGGGGCGTTTTCGAGGCTACACCTTC
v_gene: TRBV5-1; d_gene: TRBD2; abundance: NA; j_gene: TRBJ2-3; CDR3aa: CASSLEGLSGVIDTQYF; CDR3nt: TGCGCCAGCAGCTTGGAAGGGTTAAGCGGGGTGATAGATACGCAGTATTTT
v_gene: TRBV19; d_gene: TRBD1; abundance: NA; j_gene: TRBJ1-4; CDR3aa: CASMMTGGNEKLFF; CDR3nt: TGTGCCAGTATGATGACAGGGGGGAATGAAAAACTGTTTTTT
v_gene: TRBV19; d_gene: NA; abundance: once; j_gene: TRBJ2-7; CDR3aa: CASTGDPLGEQYF; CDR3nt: TGTGCCAGTACGGGGGACCCCCTTGGCGAGCAGTACTTC
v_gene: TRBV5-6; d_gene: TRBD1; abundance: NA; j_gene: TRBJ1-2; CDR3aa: CASSTRGRSGYTF; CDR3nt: TGTGCCAGCAGCACCAGGGGGCGAAGCGGCTACACCTTC
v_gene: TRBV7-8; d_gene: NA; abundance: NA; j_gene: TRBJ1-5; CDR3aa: CASSLSGGRANQPQHF; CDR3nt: TGTGCCAGCAGCTTAAGTGGGGGGCGGGCTAATCAGCCCCAGCATTTT
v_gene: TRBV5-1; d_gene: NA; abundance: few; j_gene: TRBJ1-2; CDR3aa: CASSSQSMRGPYGYTF; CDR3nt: TGCGCCAGCAGCTCTCAAAGTATGCGAGGGCCGTATGGCTACACCTTC
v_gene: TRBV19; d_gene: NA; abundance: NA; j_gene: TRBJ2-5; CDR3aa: CASSITGGETQYF; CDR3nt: TGTGCCAGTAGTATAACTGGGGGAGAGACCCAGTACTTC
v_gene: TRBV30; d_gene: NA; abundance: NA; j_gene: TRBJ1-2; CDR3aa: CAWNKRTENYGYTF; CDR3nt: TGTGCCTGGAATAAAAGGACAGAGAACTATGGCTACACCTTC
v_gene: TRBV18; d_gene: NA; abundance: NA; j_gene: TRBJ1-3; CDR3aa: CASSPSAGSSGNTIYF; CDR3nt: TGTGCCAGCTCACCATCCGCAGGGTCCTCTGGAAACACCATATATTTT
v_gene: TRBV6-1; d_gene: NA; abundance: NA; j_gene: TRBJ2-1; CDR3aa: CASLWGQGSYNEQFF; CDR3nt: TGTGCCAGCCTTTGGGGCCAAGGGTCCTACAATGAGCAGTTCTTC
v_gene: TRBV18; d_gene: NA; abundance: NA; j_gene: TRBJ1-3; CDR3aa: CASSSLPLGSGNTIYF; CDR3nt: TGTGCCAGCTCATCACTGCCCTTGGGCTCTGGAAACACCATATATTTT
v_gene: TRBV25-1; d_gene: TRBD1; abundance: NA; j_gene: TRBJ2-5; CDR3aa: CASSEYAGTGQWETQYF; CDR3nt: TGTGCCAGCAGTGAATATGCCGGGACAGGCCAGTGGGAGACCCAGTACTTC
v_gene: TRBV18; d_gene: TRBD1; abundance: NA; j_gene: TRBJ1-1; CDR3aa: CASNGQATFEAFF; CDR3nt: TGTGCCAGCAACGGACAGGCAACATTTGAAGCTTTCTTT
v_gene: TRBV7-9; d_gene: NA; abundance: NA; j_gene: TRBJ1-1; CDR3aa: CASSLWRSQGDTEAFF; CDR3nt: TGTGCCAGCAGCTTATGGAGGTCTCAGGGAGACACTGAAGCTTTCTTT
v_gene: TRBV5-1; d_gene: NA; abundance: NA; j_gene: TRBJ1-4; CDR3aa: CASSLNGLDEKLFF; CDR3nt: TGCGCCAGCAGCTTGAACGGGTTAGATGAAAAACTGTTTTTT
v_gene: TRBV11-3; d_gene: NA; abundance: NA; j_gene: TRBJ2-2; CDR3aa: CASSYSYTGELFF; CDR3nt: TGTGCCAGCAGCTACTCATACACCGGGGAGCTGTTTTTT
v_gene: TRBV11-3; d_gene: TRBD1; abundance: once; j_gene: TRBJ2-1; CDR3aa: CASSSTGGSNEQFF; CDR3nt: TGTGCCAGCAGCTCGACAGGGGGGTCCAATGAGCAGTTCTTC
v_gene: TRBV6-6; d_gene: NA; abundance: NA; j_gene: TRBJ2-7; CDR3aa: CASSYGRGVSYEQYF; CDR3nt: TGTGCCAGCAGTTACGGTAGAGGGGTCTCCTACGAGCAGTACTTC
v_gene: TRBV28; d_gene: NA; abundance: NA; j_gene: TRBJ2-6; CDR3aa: CASSFTGLSSGANVLTF; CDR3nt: TGTGCCAGCAGTTTCACAGGGTTGAGCTCTGGGGCCAACGTCCTGACTTTC
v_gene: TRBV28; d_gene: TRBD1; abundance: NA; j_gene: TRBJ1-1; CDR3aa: CASSPSRQGRRAFF; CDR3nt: TGTGCCAGCAGTCCCTCCAGACAGGGGAGGCGAGCTTTCTTT
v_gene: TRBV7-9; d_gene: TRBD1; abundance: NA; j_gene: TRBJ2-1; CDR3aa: CASSLIRTGRNEQFF; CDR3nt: TGTGCCAGCAGCTTGATCCGGACAGGGCGCAATGAGCAGTTCTTC
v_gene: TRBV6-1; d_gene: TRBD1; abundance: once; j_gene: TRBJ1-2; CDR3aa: CASSSLGQGNYGYTF; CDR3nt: TGTGCCAGCAGTTCTTTGGGACAGGGTAACTATGGCTACACCTTC
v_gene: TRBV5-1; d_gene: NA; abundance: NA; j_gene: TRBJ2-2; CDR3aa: CASTGARLLTSGELFF; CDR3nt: TGCGCCAGCACCGGGGCGAGGCTATTAACCTCCGGGGAGCTGTTTTTT
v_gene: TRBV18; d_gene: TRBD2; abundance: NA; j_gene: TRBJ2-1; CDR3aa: CASSRGLAGLRSYNEQFF; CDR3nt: TGTGCCAGCTCACGCGGACTAGCGGGGTTACGCTCCTACAATGAGCAGTTCTTC
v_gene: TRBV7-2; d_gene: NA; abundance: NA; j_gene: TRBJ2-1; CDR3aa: CASSLALQNNEQFF; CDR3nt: TGTGCCAGCAGCTTAGCGCTTCAGAACAATGAGCAGTTCTTC
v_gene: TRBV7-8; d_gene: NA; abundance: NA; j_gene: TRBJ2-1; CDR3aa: CASSPGFGQFF; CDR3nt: TGTGCCAGCAGCCCAGGGTTTGGGCAGTTCTTC
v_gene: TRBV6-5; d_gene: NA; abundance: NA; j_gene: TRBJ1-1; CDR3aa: CASSWGSTMNTEAFF; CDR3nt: TGTGCCAGCAGTTGGGGCAGTACCATGAACACTGAAGCTTTCTTT
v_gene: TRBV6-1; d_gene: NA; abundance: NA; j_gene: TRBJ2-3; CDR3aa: CASSGELSTDTQYF; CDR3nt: TGTGCCAGCAGTGGGGAGTTGAGCACAGATACGCAGTATTTT
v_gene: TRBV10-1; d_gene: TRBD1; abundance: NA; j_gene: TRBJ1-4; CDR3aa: CASSEPDRGRYDEKLFF; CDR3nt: TGCGCCAGCAGTGAGCCCGACAGGGGGCGGTATGATGAAAAACTGTTTTTT
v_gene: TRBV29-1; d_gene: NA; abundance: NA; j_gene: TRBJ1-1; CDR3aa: CSVSDRLNTEAFF; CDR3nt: TGCAGCGTCTCGGACAGATTGAACACTGAAGCTTTCTTT
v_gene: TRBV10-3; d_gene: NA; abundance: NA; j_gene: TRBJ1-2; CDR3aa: CAISESSQTYGYTF; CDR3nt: TGTGCCATCAGTGAGTCGTCGCAGACCTATGGCTACACCTTC
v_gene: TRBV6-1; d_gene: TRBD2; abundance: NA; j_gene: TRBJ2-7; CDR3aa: CASSWGTNSYEQYF; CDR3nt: TGTGCCAGCAGTTGGGGGACTAACTCCTACGAGCAGTACTTC
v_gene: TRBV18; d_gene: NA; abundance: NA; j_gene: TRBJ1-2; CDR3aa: CASSPPNGGVRYGYTF; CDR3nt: TGTGCCAGCTCACCACCGAATGGGGGGGTTCGTTATGGCTACACCTTC
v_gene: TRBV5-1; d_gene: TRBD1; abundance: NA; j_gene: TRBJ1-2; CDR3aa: CASGTGEGYGYTF; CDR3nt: TGCGCCAGCGGGACAGGAGAAGGCTATGGCTACACCTTC
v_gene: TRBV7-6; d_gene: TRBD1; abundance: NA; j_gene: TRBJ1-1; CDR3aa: CASSLVGSGTGLNTEAFF; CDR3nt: TGTGCCAGCAGCTTAGTAGGCTCCGGGACAGGGCTGAACACTGAAGCTTTCTTT
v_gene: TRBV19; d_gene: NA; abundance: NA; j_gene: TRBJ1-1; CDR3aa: CASFSDSGYTEAFF; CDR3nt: TGTGCCAGTTTTTCGGATAGTGGGTACACTGAAGCTTTCTTT
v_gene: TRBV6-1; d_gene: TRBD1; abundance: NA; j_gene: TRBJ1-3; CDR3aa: CASSTQGQGNTIYF; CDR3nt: TGTGCCAGCAGTACACAGGGACAGGGAAACACCATATATTTT
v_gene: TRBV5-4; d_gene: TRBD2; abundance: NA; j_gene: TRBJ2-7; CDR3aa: CASSLTSGAYEQYF; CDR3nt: TGTGCCAGCAGCTTAACTAGCGGGGCCTACGAGCAGTACTTC
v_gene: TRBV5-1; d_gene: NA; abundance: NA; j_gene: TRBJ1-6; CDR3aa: CASSPRVSSYNSPLHF; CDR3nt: TGCGCCAGCAGCCCGAGGGTTAGCTCCTATAATTCACCCCTCCACTTT
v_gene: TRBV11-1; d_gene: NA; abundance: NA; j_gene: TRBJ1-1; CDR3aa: CASSLLQGEAFF; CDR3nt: TGTGCCAGCAGCTTACTCCAGGGTGAAGCTTTCTTT
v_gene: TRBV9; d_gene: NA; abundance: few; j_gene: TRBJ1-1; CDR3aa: CASSVVVGGTEAFF; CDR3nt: TGTGCCAGCAGCGTAGTAGTGGGAGGCACTGAAGCTTTCTTT
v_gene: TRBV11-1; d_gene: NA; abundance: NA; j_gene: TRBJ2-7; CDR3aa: CASSYGSSYEQYF; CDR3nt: TGTGCCAGCAGCTACGGGAGCTCCTACGAGCAGTACTTC
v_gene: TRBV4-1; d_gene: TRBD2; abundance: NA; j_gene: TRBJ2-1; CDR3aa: CASSHLSGGANEQFF; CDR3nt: TGCGCCAGCAGCCACCTTAGCGGGGGGGCAAATGAGCAGTTCTTC
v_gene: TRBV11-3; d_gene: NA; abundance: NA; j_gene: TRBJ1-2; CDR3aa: CASRTDGSPNYGYTF; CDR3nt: TGTGCCAGCAGGACGGACGGGTCGCCTAACTATGGCTACACCTTC
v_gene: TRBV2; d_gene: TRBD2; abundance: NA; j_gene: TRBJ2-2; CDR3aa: CASSGGLAISGELFF; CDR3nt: TGTGCCAGCAGTGGGGGACTAGCAATCTCCGGGGAGCTGTTTTTT
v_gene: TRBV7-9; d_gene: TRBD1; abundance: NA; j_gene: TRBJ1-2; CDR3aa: CASSLNPGQGEGYTF; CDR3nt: TGTGCCAGCAGCTTAAACCCCGGGCAGGGGGAAGGCTACACCTTC
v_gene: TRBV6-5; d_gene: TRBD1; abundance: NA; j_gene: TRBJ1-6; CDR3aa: CATSQTGPNSPLHF; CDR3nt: TGTGCCACCTCACAGACAGGGCCTAATTCACCCCTCCACTTT
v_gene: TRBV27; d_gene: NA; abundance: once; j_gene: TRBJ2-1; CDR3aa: CASSLNFGNEQFF; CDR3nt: TGTGCCAGCAGTTTGAACTTTGGCAATGAGCAGTTCTTC
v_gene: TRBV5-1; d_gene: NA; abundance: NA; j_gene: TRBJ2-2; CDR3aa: CASSYQGIRDTGELFF; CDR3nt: TGCGCCAGCAGCTATCAGGGTATTAGGGACACCGGGGAGCTGTTTTTT
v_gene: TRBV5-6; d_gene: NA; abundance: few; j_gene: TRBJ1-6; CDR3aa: CASSLASSPLHF; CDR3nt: TGTGCCAGCAGCTTGGCGAGCTCACCCCTCCACTTT